Shown below are 2 T cell receptor beta chains from a single sample sequenced in a study of cytomegalovirus exposure and HLA in healthy donors. Primers included in the PCR were 60 Vbeta and 13 Jbeta primers. Sequencing was performed with immunoSEQ multiplex PCR; in TCRdb, only in-frame clones are kept and a portion is missing. The top ten hold about 7.6% of the sample, which has 150,000 to 200,000 clones, 75% seen once. Sample: PBMCs. Every receptor here comes from a middle-aged woman in good health and CMV-seropositive.

This clone has a handful of counts. The CDR3 loop reads CASTETSGSLTYEQYF. CDR3 sequence (DNA): TGTGCCAGCACGGAGACTAGCGGGTCTCTAACCTACGAGCAGTACTTC. The chain couples TRBV11-2 to TRBJ2-7; TRBD2 matches at 10 bases. CDR3 size: 16 residues. The junction had 11 bases not matched to a gene; V was cut back by 7 bases and J by 2 bases. CDR1 is SGHAT and CDR2 is FQNNGV in the germline V gene.

This clone came up once. The CDR3 here is CASLQGARGYTF. For the CDR3, the DNA is TGTGCCAGCCTACAGGGGGCGAGGGGCTACACCTTC. The chain has TRBV28 and TRBJ1-2, with 9 bases lining up with TRBD1. Germline assignment: CDR1 MDHEN and CDR2 SYDVKM. Trimming removed 8 bases from V and 8 bases from J; junction bases left unmatched: 6. The CDR3 is made up of 12 amino acids.